Sequencing of this T cell receptor beta chain was carried out in a study of CD8+ T cells in alopecia areata. Overall study: The SALT score measured affected scalp surface percentage in treated patients.

Reverse transcribed after extraction, RNA yielded cDNA as the sequencing template. The method was immunoSEQ multiplex PCR; TCRdb's version includes in-frame clones alone and lacks a portion of them. This table holds under 250,000 clones, more than 45% found once. This CDR3 is 16 amino acids long. J lost 4 bases, V lost 4 bases, and 8 bases had no gene match. The germline gives CDR1 SQVTM, CDR2 ANQGSEA. Treatment specified: oral pan-JAK inhibitor, 5-10 mg twice daily. This specimen consisted of CD4+ T cells sorted from blood, obtained at week 4, from a patient treated with tofacitinib. This clonotype was obtained from a human donor with alopecia areata. The rearrangement uses TRBV29-1 and TRBJ2-5, with 14 bases lining up with TRBD2. CDR3 coding DNA: TGCAGCGTTGTGGGGACTAGCGGGGGAAGTCGAGAGACCCAGTACTTC. Protein sequence: CSVVGTSGGSRETQYF.